This TCR beta chain was recovered during a study of blood T cell repertoires in COVID-19. In the study overall: The United States, Italy and Spain provided the acute and convalescent COVID-19 samples. The cDNA or gDNA used as material had been derived from T cells, B-cell-depleted T cells, or PBMCs.

The CDR3 is 15 residues long. Germline V gene sequence: CDR1 SGHDT, CDR2 YYEEEE. The trim removed 0 bases at V and 4 bases at J, leaving 2 bases unmatched. This clone was seen a few times. How the authors handled the data: Amplification from reference gene primers served as the basis for estimated nucleated cell counts. The assay was immunoSEQ multiplex PCR, and TCRdb's table has in-frame clones only and misses some. The V and J calls and clone size come from that table; D and trimming were worked out from the DNA. In the table there are under 250,000 clones, roughly 80% of which are singletons. This TCR derives from a young woman with acute or convalescent COVID-19. V usage is TRBV5-6 and J usage is TRBJ1-3; 9 bases are shared with TRBD1. Sequenced: peripheral blood. The CDR3 protein is CASSLGTGDGNTIYF. The CDR3 nucleotides read TGTGCCAGCAGCTTGGGGACAGGGGACGGAAACACCATATATTTT.